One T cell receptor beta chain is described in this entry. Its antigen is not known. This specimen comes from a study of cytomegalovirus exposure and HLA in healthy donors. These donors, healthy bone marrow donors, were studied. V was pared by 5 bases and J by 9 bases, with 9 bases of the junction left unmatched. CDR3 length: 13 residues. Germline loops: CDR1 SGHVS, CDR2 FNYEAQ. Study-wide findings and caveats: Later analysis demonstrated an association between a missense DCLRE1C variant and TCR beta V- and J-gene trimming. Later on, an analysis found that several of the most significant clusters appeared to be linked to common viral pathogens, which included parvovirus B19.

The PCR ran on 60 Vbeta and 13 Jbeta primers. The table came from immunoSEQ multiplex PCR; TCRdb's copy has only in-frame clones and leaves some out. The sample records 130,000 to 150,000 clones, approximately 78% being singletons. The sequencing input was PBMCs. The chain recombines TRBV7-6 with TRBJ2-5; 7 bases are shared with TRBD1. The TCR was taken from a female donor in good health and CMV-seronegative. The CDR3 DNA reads TGTGCCAGCAGCCAAGACAGGGTCGGGGCCCAGTACTTC. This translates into CASSQDRVGAQYF.